The 13 T cell receptor beta chains given below trace back to one sample, sequenced in a study of vaccination and CD4 T cells after COVID-19. The treatment is: approximately 9-day PBMC culture with coronavirus spike peptide pools or control peptides (ViraFEST assay). These TCRs are of unknown antigen specificity. With the Oncomine TCR Beta short-read assay, DNA from cultured CD4+ T cells was sequenced. TCRdb re-called the PCR reads through MiXCR, storing one row per CDR3 protein. This sample carries about 13,000 distinct CDR3 sequences, about 25% of them seen once, and the ten largest clones take under 35%. The sequenced sample was CD4+ T cells from blood, cultured in vitro, obtained before SARS-CoV-2 vaccination. These receptors came from a human donor who received a COVID-19 vaccine.

This chain's CDR3 is CASSFFAGSETQYF. The CDR3 DNA reads TGTGCCAGCAGTTTTTTCGCAGGTAGCGAGACCCAGTACTTC. The chain carries TRBV12-3 or TRBV12-4 and TRBJ2-5; D gene unclear. The CDR3 runs to 14 residues. V lost 3 bases and J 5 bases, leaving 13 bases between the germline ends.

This chain joins TRBV5-1 and TRBJ2-2; D unresolved. Germline CDR1 reads SGHRS; CDR2 reads YFSETQ. The length of the CDR3 is 15 residues. Between the trimmed V and J ends, which lost 1 base and 0 bases, there was a span of 7 bases. For the CDR3, the DNA is TGCGCCAGCAGCTTGCCGGACCCGAACACCGGGGAGCTGTTTTTT. Encoded protein: CASSLPDPNTGELFF.

The gene calls are TRBV20-1 and TRBJ1-3; D gene unclear. This CDR3 spans 14 amino acids. Germline V lookup: CDR1 DFQATT, CDR2 SNEGSKA (reference sequence). The V end was cut by 6 bases, the J end by 3 bases, with 15 bases between. DNA for the CDR3: TGCAGTGCCCCGGAGTTCGGCCTTGGAAACACCATATATTTT. Its translation: CSAPEFGLGNTIYF.

This clonotype was observed once. A read error is possible here, since a much larger clone lies one base away. The chain combines TRBV10-3 with TRBJ1-5; D is possibly TRBD1 (6 bases). Germline values: CDR1 ENHRY, CDR2 SYGVKD. The CDR3 spans 17 residues. Trimming removed 0 bases at V and 2 bases at J, with 14 bases between. The CDR3, as DNA: TGTGCCATCAGTGAGTCGAGGGGGGGGTTCGGCAATCAGCCCCAGCATTTT. Its protein product is CAISESRGGFGNQPQHF.

J is TRBJ2-3 and V is TRBV6-1, with 10 nucleotides matching TRBD1. The CDR3 runs 14 residues. V dropped 6 bases and J dropped 3; count of bases not matched to a gene: 3. The germline V gene has CDR1 MNHNS and CDR2 SASEGT. CDR3 nucleotide sequence: TGTGCCAGCAGGACAGGGGGCGGGACAGATACGCAGTATTTT. It specifies CASRTGGGTDTQYF.

The chain employs TRBV6-5 and TRBJ1-4; 8 bases are a match to TRBD1. The trim removed 0 bases at V and 11 bases at J, leaving 8 bases unmatched. Germline assignment: CDR1 MNHEY and CDR2 SVGAGI. The CDR3 runs to 15 residues. CDR3 region: CASSYSPGQGRKLFF. CDR3 DNA sequence: TGTGCCAGCAGTTACTCCCCCGGACAGGGACGGAAACTGTTTTTT.

This clonotype turned up a few times. This chain uses TRBV20-1 with TRBJ1-2; 10 bases line up with TRBD1. This CDR3 has 13 residues. The V segment lost 5 bases and the J segment 8 bases; nucleotides outside the gene matches: 8. The V gene's germline CDR1 is DFQATT and CDR2 SNEGSKA (reference sequence). The CDR3 nucleotides read TGCAGTGCTTGGACAGGGGGAATTTGGGGCTACACCTTC. As protein: CSAWTGGIWGYTF.

This clonotype has more than one count but fewer than ten. The CDR3 coding sequence is TGCAGTGCCAAAGGACTCATCCGGACTAGCACAGATACGCAGTATTTT. Its translation: CSAKGLIRTSTDTQYF. The chain couples TRBV20-1 to TRBJ2-3, with a weak D call TRBD2 (5 bases). Germline CDR1 and CDR2: DFQATT and SNEGSKA (reference sequence). The CDR3 has 16 residues. Trimming removed 6 bases at V and 0 bases at J, with 19 bases between.

The chain is built from TRBV28 and TRBJ1-1; a weak D match, TRBD1 (6 bases). CDR1 and CDR2 from the germline V gene are MDHEN and SYDVKM. The CDR3 consists of 12 residues. V was shortened by 9 bases and J by 5 bases, with 13 bases between the two germline ends. Here the CDR3 reads CASFTGRTEAFF. In DNA form, the CDR3 reads TGTGCCAGTTTTACAGGGAGGACTGAAGCTTTCTTT.

This clonotype was seen more than once but under ten times. V is TRBV7-2 and J is TRBJ2-3, with D tentatively TRBD2 (6 bases). The V gene's germline CDR1 is SGHTA and CDR2 FQGNSA. The CDR3 is 14 amino acids. V was trimmed by 0 bases and J by 6 bases, leaving 10 bases between them. CDR3 bases: TGTGCCAGCAGCTTAGCGCGAGGGAGGGATACGCAGTATTTT. This sequence encodes CASSLARGRDTQYF.

This rearrangement joins TRBV10-3 to TRBJ1-2; no definite D call. V was clipped by 5 bases and J by 4 bases, with 11 bases between them. The CDR3 is 13 amino acids. Germline V gene data show CDR1 as ENHRY and CDR2 as SYGVKD. The CDR3 spells CAISPDGVYGYTF. CDR3 DNA sequence: TGTGCCATCAGTCCGGACGGAGTCTATGGCTACACCTTC.

J is TRBJ2-5 and V is TRBV9; TRBD2 matches at 7 bases. V was clipped by 4 bases and J by 2 bases; unmatched bases: 11. Germline V gene lookup returns CDR1 SGDLS and CDR2 YYNGEE. The CDR3 is 16 residues long. The CDR3 sequence is CASSPRWGGVQETQYF. CDR3 sequence (DNA): TGTGCCAGCAGCCCCCGCTGGGGGGGGGTACAAGAGACCCAGTACTTC.

This clonotype has only a few counts. The CDR3 DNA reads TGTGCCAGCAGTTTGATGAGGGGGAACACTGAAGCTTTCTTT. As protein: CASSLMRGNTEAFF. The chain carries TRBV12-3 or TRBV12-4 and TRBJ1-1, with a weak D call TRBD1 (5 bases). The CDR3 length is 14 residues. Trimming stripped 3 bases from V and 1 base from J, with 9 bases between.